The clone carrying this T cell receptor beta chain was picked up a small number of times. Molecular barcoding with unique molecular identifiers was used for the TCRbeta library. Each CDR3 protein gets one entry after TCRdb re-called the PCR reads with MiXCR. This sample has some 590,000 distinct CDR3 sequences; more than 9% occur once, and the top ten carry 4%. The data originate from a study of T-cell reconstitution after alpha-beta-depleted transplantation in children. The germline CDR1 and CDR2 sequences are MNHNS and SASEGT. The CDR3 is made up of 15 amino acids. J gave up 5 bases and V 6 bases, and 9 bases lay outside the gene matches.

The material was PBMCs from the stem cell graft donor, obtained from the stem cell graft. The gene calls are TRBV6-1 and TRBJ2-5, with TRBD1 matching 10 bases. The TCR was taken from a human donor who donated a stem cell graft to a child with acute myeloid leukemia. For the CDR3, the DNA is TGTGCCAGCAGCCGGGACAGGGGCTCAGGGGAGACCCAGTACTTC. This translates into CASSRDRGSGETQYF.